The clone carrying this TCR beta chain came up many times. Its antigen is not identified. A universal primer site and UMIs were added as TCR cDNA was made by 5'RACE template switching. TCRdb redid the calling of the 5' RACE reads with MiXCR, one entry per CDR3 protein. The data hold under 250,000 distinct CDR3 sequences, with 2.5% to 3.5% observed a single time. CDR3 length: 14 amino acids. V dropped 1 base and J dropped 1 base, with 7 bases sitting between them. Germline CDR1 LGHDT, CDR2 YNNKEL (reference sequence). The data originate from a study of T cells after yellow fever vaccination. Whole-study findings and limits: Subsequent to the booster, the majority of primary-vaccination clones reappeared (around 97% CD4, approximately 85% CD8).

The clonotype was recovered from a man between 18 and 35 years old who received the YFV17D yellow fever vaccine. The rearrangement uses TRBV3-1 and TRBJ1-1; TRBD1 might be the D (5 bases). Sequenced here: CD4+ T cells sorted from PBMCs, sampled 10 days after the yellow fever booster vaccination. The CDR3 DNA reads TGTGCCAGCAGCCAAGGACAGCCGAACACTGAAGCTTTCTTT. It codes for CASSQGQPNTEAFF.